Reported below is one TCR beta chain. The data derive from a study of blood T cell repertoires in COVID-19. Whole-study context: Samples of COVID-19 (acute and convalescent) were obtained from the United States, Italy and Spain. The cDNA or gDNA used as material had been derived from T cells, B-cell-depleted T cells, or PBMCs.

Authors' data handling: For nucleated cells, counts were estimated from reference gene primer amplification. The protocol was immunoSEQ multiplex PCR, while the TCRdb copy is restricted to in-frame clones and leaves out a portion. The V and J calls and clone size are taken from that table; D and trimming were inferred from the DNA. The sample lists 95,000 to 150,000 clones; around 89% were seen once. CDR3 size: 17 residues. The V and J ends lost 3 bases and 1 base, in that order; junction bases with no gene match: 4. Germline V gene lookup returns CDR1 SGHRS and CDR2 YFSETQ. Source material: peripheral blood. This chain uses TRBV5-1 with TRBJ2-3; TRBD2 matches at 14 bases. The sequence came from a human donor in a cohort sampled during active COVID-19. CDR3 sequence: CASSSGTSGGGTDTQYF. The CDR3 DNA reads TGCGCCAGCAGCTCCGGGACTAGCGGGGGTGGCACAGATACGCAGTATTTT.